The 15 T cell receptor beta chains below were found in one sample sequenced in a study of blood T cell repertoires in COVID-19. The data were produced by immunoSEQ multiplex PCR, yet TCRdb's version contains in-frame clones alone and is incomplete. The sample holds around 300,000 clones; nearly 90% are singletons and the top ten take under 2.5%. Specimen: PBMCs or T cells enriched from blood (not recorded which). These receptors were taken from a woman aged 60-75 years who had recovered from COVID-19.

The V and J genes are TRBV7-8 and TRBJ1-6; 8 bases map to TRBD1. Germline CDR1 SGHVS, CDR2 FQNEAQ. The CDR3 is 16 residues long. The ends lost 1 base at V and 8 bases at J; junction bases unmatched: 7. The CDR3 nucleotides read TGTGCCAGCAGCTTAGTGGACGGACAGGGCCATTCACCCCTCCACTTT. This translates into CASSLVDGQGHSPLHF. The full variable domain, its missing parts supplied by reference TRBV7-8 and TRBJ1-6, is GAGVSQSPRYKVAKRGQDVALRCDPISGHVSLFWYQQALGQGPEFLTYFQNEAQLDKSGLPSDRFFAERPEGSVSTLKIQRTQQEDSAVYLCASSLVDGQGHSPLHFGNGTRLTVT.

V is TRBV7-2 and J is TRBJ2-2; weak D call: TRBD1 (5 bases). The V end was cut by 5 bases, the J end by 0 bases, with 13 bases between. The CDR3 spans 16 residues. Germline V gene data show CDR1 as SGHTA and CDR2 as FQGNSA. CDR3 in DNA: TGTGCCAGCAGCCAGGGTTGGCTAACGAACACCGGGGAGCTGTTTTTT. Its translation is CASSQGWLTNTGELFF.

This chain connects TRBV10-3 to TRBJ2-7, with 10 bases lining up with TRBD1. The CDR3 has 15 amino acids. Looked up from germline, CDR1 is ENHRY and CDR2 is SYGVKD. The V gene end was trimmed by 1 base and the J gene end by 4 bases; junction bases not matched to a gene: 4. This chain's CDR3 is CAISEFRQGAYEQYF. CDR3 nucleotide sequence: TGTGCCATCAGTGAGTTCCGACAGGGGGCTTACGAGCAGTACTTC.

The chain couples TRBV20-1 to TRBJ1-2, with 7 bases identical to TRBD1. This CDR3 comprises 13 residues. The junction had 7 bases not matched to a gene; V was cut back by 3 bases and J by 6 bases. Germline CDR1 DFQATT, CDR2 SNEGSKA (reference sequence). CDR3 nucleotides: TGCAGTGCTAGTGGGACAGTAATCGATGGCTACACCTTC. Amino acids: CSASGTVIDGYTF.

The V gene is TRBV6-4, the J gene TRBJ2-1, with TRBD2 matching 12 bases. The ends lost 3 bases at V and 4 bases at J; junction bases unmatched: 1. Germline lookup yields CDR1 MRHNA and CDR2 SNTAGT. The CDR3 contains 15 residues. DNA for the CDR3: TGTGCCAGCAGTGAAGGGACTAGCGGGTACAATGAGCAGTTCTTC. Its protein product is CASSEGTSGYNEQFF.

The chain uses TRBV3-1 (or the pseudogene TRBV3-2) and TRBJ1-6, with D possibly being TRBD1 (5 bases). This CDR3 spans 15 amino acids. V lost 0 bases and J lost 7, with 10 bases in between. The germline gives CDR1 LGHDT, CDR2 YNNKEL (reference sequence). CDR3 bases: TGTGCCAGCAGCCAAGACAGGGCAGGAAATTCACCCCTCCACTTT. Its protein is CASSQDRAGNSPLHF.

DNA for the CDR3: TGTGCCAGTAGTATTTCCCCCACAGGGTTTTCGTCACCCCTCCACTTT. This sequence encodes CASSISPTGFSSPLHF. The V and J genes are TRBV19 and TRBJ1-6; a possible D gene is TRBD1 (6 bases). V was cut by 3 bases and J by 10 bases, with 19 bases left in between. CDR1 and CDR2 (germline): LNHDA, SQIVND (reference sequence). CDR3 length: 16 residues. Variable domain in full (rest from reference TRBV19 and TRBJ1-6): DGGITQSPKYLFRKEGQNVTLSCEQNLNHDAMYWYRQDPGQGLRLIYYSQIVNDFQKGDIAEGYSVSREKKESFPLTVTSAQKNPTAFYLCASSISPTGFSSPLHFGNGTRLTVT.

The J gene is TRBJ2-5, the V gene TRBV30, with TRBD1 matching over 7 bases. V dropped 2 bases and J dropped 4; count of bases not matched to a gene: 7. CDR1 is GTSNPN, CDR2 SVGIG, per germline (reference sequence). The CDR3 length is 14 residues. CDR3 sequence: CAWSTLPGGETQYF. In DNA form, the CDR3 reads TGTGCCTGGAGTACCCTTCCAGGGGGAGAGACCCAGTACTTC.

The chain couples TRBV7-2 to TRBJ2-3; tentatively, D is TRBD2 (5 bases). The CDR3 totals 14 residues. CDR1 is SGHTA and CDR2 is FQGNSA in the germline V gene. The germline V and J ends were trimmed by 5 bases and 6 bases, with 15 bases remaining between them. The CDR3 coding sequence is TGTGCCAGCAGCGGGCGGGCCCTGGGGGATACGCAGTATTTT. Its protein is CASSGRALGDTQYF.

This sequence joins TRBV28 and TRBJ2-6; the match to TRBD2 covers 8 bases. Germline V CDR1 and CDR2: MDHEN, SYDVKM. V lost 5 bases, J lost 2 bases, and 8 bases stayed unmatched. The CDR3 sequence is 17 residues long. The CDR3 loop is CASSPTGGRTGANVLTF. CDR3 bases: TGTGCCAGCAGTCCCACGGGCGGGAGGACTGGGGCCAACGTCCTGACTTTC.

The gene calls are TRBV19 and TRBJ1-5; no firm D call. CDR1 and CDR2 (germline): LNHDA, SQIVND (reference sequence). Trimming shortened V by 3 bases and J by 3 bases, and 15 bases separated the two germline ends. The CDR3 totals 16 residues. CDR3 bases: TGTGCCAGTAGTATTGTGATCAGTAGCGACAATCAGCCCCAGCATTTT. Its protein product is CASSIVISSDNQPQHF.

This clone has more than one count but fewer than ten. The genes are TRBV15 and TRBJ1-5, with 10 bases fitting TRBD1. This CDR3 has 15 amino acids. Germline V lookup: CDR1 LNHNV, CDR2 YYDKDF (reference sequence). V shed 1 base and J 5 bases; nucleotides not matched to a gene: 2. The DNA of the CDR3 is TGTGCCACCAGCAGAGCCGGGACAGGGGATCAGCCCCAGCATTTT. It yields the protein CATSRAGTGDQPQHF.

The rearrangement links TRBV5-1 to TRBJ2-1, with a possible D match to TRBD2 (6 bases). CDR3 length equals 17 residues. V shed 0 bases and J shed 10 bases, with 23 bases lying between them. Germline V lookup: CDR1 SGHRS, CDR2 YFSETQ. Here the CDR3 reads CASSLAGAGSLPREQFF. In DNA, the CDR3 is TGCGCCAGCAGCTTGGCCGGGGCGGGGAGCCTCCCCAGGGAGCAGTTCTTC.

The V and J genes are TRBV28 and TRBJ1-1, with TRBD1 identical over 7 bases. There are 12 residues in the CDR3. The V gene's germline CDR1 is MDHEN and CDR2 SYDVKM. J lost 10 bases, V lost 3 bases, and 5 bases had no gene match. CDR3 in amino acids: CASSFWGQPAFF. The CDR3 DNA sequence: TGTGCCAGCAGTTTCTGGGGACAGCCAGCTTTCTTT.

V usage is TRBV6-5 and J usage is TRBJ2-2; 7 bases are a match to TRBD2. V lost 5 bases, J lost 4 bases, and 7 bases stayed unmatched. Germline V lookup: CDR1 MNHEY, CDR2 SVGAGI. The CDR3 has 15 amino acids. The CDR3 bases are TGTGCCAGCAGTCGCTCTAGCGGAACCACCGGGGAGCTGTTTTTT. It is translated as CASSRSSGTTGELFF.